These 22 T cell receptor beta chains share one sample of origin, sequenced in a study of OX40 agonist ivuxolimab in advanced cancers. TCRdb's table, derived via immunoSEQ multiplex PCR, lists solely in-frame clones and lacks some. The table has about 100,000 clones, 90% seen once. Sample: CD4+ or CD8+ T cells sorted from blood, taken in a trial of the OX40 agonist ivuxolimab. All receptors derive from an adult with an advanced solid tumor such as melanoma, head and neck, liver or kidney cancer.

Here the CDR3 reads CASSARNREAFF. The DNA for the CDR3 is TGTGCCAGCAGTGCGAGGAACAGGGAAGCTTTCTTT. The chain carries TRBV6-1 and TRBJ1-1; D perhaps matches TRBD1 (5 bases). The CDR3 consists of 12 residues. CDR1 and CDR2 (germline): MNHNS, SASEGT. V was cut by 4 bases and J by 8 bases, with 11 bases left in between.

The chain has TRBV6-1 and TRBJ1-5; TRBD1 might be the D (6 bases). CDR1 and CDR2 from the germline V gene are MNHNS and SASEGT. V dropped 0 bases and J dropped 9 bases, with 18 bases sitting between them. The CDR3 sequence is 16 residues long. CDR3 sequence: CASSEADTGSPAPQHF. CDR3 DNA sequence: TGTGCCAGCAGTGAAGCAGACACAGGGTCCCCCGCGCCCCAGCATTTT.

V is TRBV18 and J is TRBJ1-2; 9 positions agree with TRBD1. V trimming: 3 bases; J trimming: 4 bases; junction bases outside the gene matches: 6. The CDR3 totals 15 residues. CDR1 is KGHSH, CDR2 LQKENI, per germline. CDR3: CASSPGTGSGYGYTF. DNA for the CDR3: TGTGCCAGCTCACCGGGGACAGGGAGCGGCTATGGCTACACCTTC.

This chain connects TRBV5-4 to TRBJ1-2; 9 bases map to TRBD1. The CDR3 length is 13 residues. Germline assignment: CDR1 SGHNT and CDR2 YYREEE (reference sequence). The V gene end was trimmed by 4 bases and the J gene end by 8 bases; junction bases not matched to a gene: 6. This CDR3 reads CASSPDRGDGYTF. CDR3 nucleotides: TGTGCCAGCAGCCCTGACAGGGGGGACGGCTACACCTTC.

The chain is built from TRBV11-2 and TRBJ2-7; D unclear. The CDR3 length is 16 residues. Germline V lookup: CDR1 SGHAT, CDR2 FQNNGV. V was shortened by 0 bases and J by 2 bases, with 14 bases between the two germline ends. CDR3 nucleotides: TGTGCCAGCAGCTTAGATCCCCACCCAAGGCCCTACGAGCAGTACTTC. Its translation: CASSLDPHPRPYEQYF.

The chain carries TRBV18 and TRBJ1-2; maybe TRBD1 (6 bases). Germline-derived CDR1 and CDR2 are KGHSH and LQKENI. The length of the CDR3 is 12 residues. Trimming took 5 bases from V and 7 from J, leaving 11 bases between them. DNA for the CDR3: TGTGCCAGCTCATCGGACAGCTCTGGCTACACCTTC. The encoded protein is CASSSDSSGYTF.

This chain connects TRBV7-9 to TRBJ2-7; TRBD1 agrees at 9 bases. The junction had 7 bases not matched to a gene; V was cut back by 5 bases and J by 5 bases. The CDR3 contains 14 residues. Germline V CDR1 and CDR2: SEHNR, FQNEAQ (reference sequence). DNA for the CDR3: TGTGCCAGCAGCCCCATGGGACAGGGAAACGAGCAGTACTTC. Its protein product is CASSPMGQGNEQYF. Full variable domain (missing parts from reference TRBV7-9 and TRBJ2-7): DTGVSQNPRHKITKRGQNVTFRCDPISEHNRLYWYRQTLGQGPEFLTYFQNEAQLEKSRLLSDRFSAERPKGSFSTLEIQRTEQGDSAMYLCASSPMGQGNEQYFGPGTRLTVT.

V is TRBV4-2 and J is TRBJ2-1; 12 bases are shared with TRBD2. Unmatched junction bases numbered 7, after V lost 3 bases and J lost 4 bases. The germline CDR1 and CDR2 sequences are LGHNA and YNFKEQ. CDR3 length: 17 residues. This CDR3 is CASSQIRGLAGYNEQFF. CDR3 coding DNA: TGTGCCAGCAGCCAGATTCGGGGACTAGCGGGTTACAATGAGCAGTTCTTC.

The chain joins TRBV7-3 to TRBJ2-1, with TRBD2 matching over 10 bases. V was clipped by 5 bases and J by 5 bases; unmatched bases: 9. Germline CDR1 and CDR2: SGHTA and FQGTGA. The CDR3 sequence is 16 residues long. This CDR3 is CASSPQAGGPNNEQFF. CDR3 bases: TGTGCCAGCAGCCCTCAAGCGGGAGGGCCAAACAATGAGCAGTTCTTC.

V and J are TRBV11-3 and TRBJ2-1, with D perhaps given as TRBD1 or TRBD2 (5 bases each). This CDR3 comprises 15 residues. Trimming removed 6 bases at V and 1 base at J, with 13 bases between. The germline gives CDR1 SGHNT, CDR2 YENEEA. This chain's CDR3 is CASSLRGRSYNEQFF. In nucleotides, the CDR3 is TGTGCCAGCAGTTTACGGGGACGGTCCTACAATGAGCAGTTCTTC.

The chain employs TRBV5-5 and TRBJ1-2, with 9 bases fitting TRBD1. Per germline, CDR1 SGHKS and CDR2 YYEKEE (reference sequence). V lost 0 bases to trimming and J lost 4 bases; unmatched junction nucleotides: 7. There are 16 residues in the CDR3. The DNA for the CDR3 is TGTGCCAGCAGCTTGGATTGGACAGGGGCCACCTATGGCTACACCTTC. As protein: CASSLDWTGATYGYTF.

The chain uses TRBV27 and TRBJ1-1; no clear D gene. CDR1 MNHEY and CDR2 SMNVEV come from the germline V gene (reference sequence). This CDR3 contains 13 residues. V lost 5 bases to trimming and J lost 1 base, with 8 bases between them. The CDR3 region is CASSLGRNTEAFF. CDR3 DNA: TGTGCCAGCAGTCTAGGGAGGAACACTGAAGCTTTCTTT.

This sequence joins TRBV19 and TRBJ2-3; D is possibly TRBD1 (5 bases). Germline CDR1 is LNHDA and CDR2 is SQIVND (reference sequence). Trimming took off 5 bases at V and 6 bases at J, with 12 bases between the two ends. The CDR3 covers 13 residues. DNA for the CDR3: TGTGCCAGTAGTGTGCGTAGGGGTGATACGCAGTATTTT. It yields the protein CASSVRRGDTQYF.

V usage is TRBV30 and J usage is TRBJ2-3, with TRBD1 matching 8 bases. J lost 4 bases, V lost 4 bases, and 7 bases had no gene match. Germline V gene data show CDR1 as GTSNPN and CDR2 as SVGIG (reference sequence). The CDR3 totals 14 residues. The CDR3 DNA sequence: TGTGCCTGGACAGGGGGCGCCCGGGCAGATACGCAGTATTTT. Translated, it gives CAWTGGARADTQYF. The full variable domain, rest sourced from reference TRBV30 and TRBJ2-3, is SQTIHQWPATLVQPVGSPLSLECTVEGTSNPNLYWYRQAAGRGLQLLFYSVGIGQISSEVPQNLSASRPQDRQFILSSKKLLLSDSGFYLCAWTGGARADTQYFGPGTRLTVL.

The J gene is TRBJ2-2, the V gene TRBV10-3; TRBD2 matches at 8 bases. V shed 6 bases and J 4 bases; nucleotides not matched to a gene: 10. There are 16 residues in the CDR3. The germline gives CDR1 ENHRY, CDR2 SYGVKD. CDR3 nucleotides: TGTGCCATCAGCCGGACGGCAGGGACTAGCACCGGGGAGCTGTTTTTT. It encodes CAISRTAGTSTGELFF.

The chain has TRBV15 and TRBJ2-7; 10 bases are shared with TRBD2. The CDR3 runs 15 residues. V was pared by 1 base and J by 1 base, with 1 base of the junction left unmatched. Germline assignment: CDR1 LNHNV and CDR2 YYDKDF (reference sequence). CDR3 sequence (DNA): TGTGCCACCAGCAGAGGACTAGCGGGTTCCTACGAGCAGTACTTC. It is translated as CATSRGLAGSYEQYF.

The chain uses TRBV5-4 and TRBJ2-7; 10 bases are shared with TRBD1. The length of the CDR3 is 15 residues. V shed 3 bases and J 7 bases; nucleotides not matched to a gene: 10. Germline loops: CDR1 SGHNT, CDR2 YYREEE (reference sequence). This chain's CDR3 is CASSSPGQGNREQYF. The CDR3 DNA follows: TGTGCCAGCAGCTCCCCGGGACAGGGGAATCGGGAGCAGTACTTC. Based on the CDR3 plus reference TRBV5-4 and TRBJ2-7, the full variable domain is ETGVTQSPTHLIKTRGQQVTLRCSSQSGHNTVSWYQQALGQGPQFIFQYYREEENGRGNFPPRFSGLQFPNYSSELNVNALELDDSALYLCASSSPGQGNREQYFGPGTRLTVT.

J is TRBJ2-1 and V is TRBV14, with a possible D match to TRBD2 (7 bases). Germline values: CDR1 SGHDN, CDR2 FVKESK. This CDR3 region has 15 residues. Trimming shortened V by 4 bases and J by 5 bases, and 15 bases separated the two germline ends. CDR3 loop: CASSPGRGWHNEQFF. Here the CDR3 DNA reads TGTGCCAGCAGCCCAGGGAGGGGGTGGCACAATGAGCAGTTCTTC.

The CDR3 DNA is TGTGCCAGCAGCGTACTACAGGGGGCCGCTTTCTTT. Translation gives CASSVLQGAAFF. The chain joins TRBV7-8 to TRBJ1-1; 9 bases fit TRBD1. The CDR3 contains 12 residues. Germline V gene sequence: CDR1 SGHVS, CDR2 FQNEAQ. V lost 5 bases, J lost 11 bases, and 6 bases stayed unmatched.

The rearrangement links TRBV5-1 to TRBJ2-3; perhaps TRBD1 as D (5 bases). Germline assignment: CDR1 SGHRS and CDR2 YFSETQ. Trimming took 2 bases from V and 5 from J, leaving 6 bases between them. The CDR3 is made up of 12 amino acids. The CDR3 region has the DNA TGCGCCAGCAGCTTTCAGGGAGATACGCAGTATTTT. Protein sequence: CASSFQGDTQYF.

V and J are TRBV18 and TRBJ1-5; 8 bases map to TRBD1. This CDR3 has 17 residues. The J segment lost 0 bases and the V segment lost 3 bases, leaving 7 bases of the junction unmatched. CDR1 is KGHSH and CDR2 is LQKENI in the germline V gene. The CDR3 is CASSPRGQVSSNQPQHF. The CDR3 bases are TGTGCCAGCTCACCCCGGGGACAGGTCAGTAGCAATCAGCCCCAGCATTTT.

The J gene is TRBJ2-6, the V gene TRBV30; D is unresolved. Trimming took 7 bases from V and 0 from J, leaving 1 base between them. Germline V lookup: CDR1 GTSNPN, CDR2 SVGIG (reference sequence). The CDR3 loop spans 11 amino acids. The CDR3 loop reads CAFSGANVLTF. CDR3 in DNA: TGTGCCTTCTCTGGGGCCAACGTCCTGACTTTC.